This T cell receptor (beta chain) appears in the sequencing data of a study of blood T cell repertoires in COVID-19. Germline V CDR1 and CDR2: SGHKS, YYEKEE (reference sequence). V was pared by 3 bases and J by 5 bases, with 20 bases between. This CDR3 is built from 16 residues. Data came from immunoSEQ multiplex PCR; TCRdb stores just in-frame clones and leaves some out. The sample lists about 170,000 clones, approximately 87% occurring once. Specimen: peripheral blood. The rearrangement links TRBV5-5 to TRBJ2-5; TRBD2 might be the D (6 bases). This clonotype was sampled from a young man with active or convalescent COVID-19. The CDR3 nucleotides read TGTGCCAGCAGCTCCGGCCACGGAGGGGCGGCGGAGACCCAGTACTTC. Its protein product is CASSSGHGGAAETQYF.